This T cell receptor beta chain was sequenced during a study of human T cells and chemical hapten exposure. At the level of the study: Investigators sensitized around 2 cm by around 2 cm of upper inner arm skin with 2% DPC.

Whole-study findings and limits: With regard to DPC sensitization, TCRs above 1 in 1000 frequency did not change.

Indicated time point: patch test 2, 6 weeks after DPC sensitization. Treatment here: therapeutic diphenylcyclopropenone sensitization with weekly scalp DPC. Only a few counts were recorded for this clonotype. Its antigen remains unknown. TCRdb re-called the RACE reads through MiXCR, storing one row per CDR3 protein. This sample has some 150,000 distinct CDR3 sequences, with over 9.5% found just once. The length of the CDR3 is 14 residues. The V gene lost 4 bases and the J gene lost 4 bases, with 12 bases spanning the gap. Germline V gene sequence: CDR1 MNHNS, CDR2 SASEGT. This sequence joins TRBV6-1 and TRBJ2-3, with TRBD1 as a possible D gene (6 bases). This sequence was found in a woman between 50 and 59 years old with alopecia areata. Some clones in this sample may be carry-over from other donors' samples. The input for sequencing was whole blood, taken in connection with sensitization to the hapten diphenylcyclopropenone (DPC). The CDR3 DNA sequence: TGTGCCAGCAGTGCAACAGGGAATTCAGATACGCAGTATTTT. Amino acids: CASSATGNSDTQYF.